The present entry profiles one T cell receptor beta chain with its context. There are a few counts of this clone. Its specific antigen is unknown. No base quality information exists; no much larger clone differs at one position. The time point label here, explained by the study, means: baseline, week 1 (first vaccination visit). This sample's treatment or condition label indicates: pre-vaccination baseline after standard-of-care therapy. The donors had newly diagnosed IDH1-mutant astrocytomas of WHO grade 3 or 4 that showed loss of nuclear ATRX. The samples were drawn from NOA16, a multicentre, single-arm, open-label phase I trial in Germany that tested a mutant IDH1 peptide vaccine in humans for the first time. For immunogenicity testing, the blood drawn at visit V03 was used as the baseline sample. Genomic DNA for TCRB sequencing was extracted from EDTA blood using the DNeasy Blood and Tissue Kit.

Libraries were prepared through the immunoSEQ multiplex PCR assay. Rearranged TCR beta chain sequences were amplified with the hsTCRB Kit following the manufacturer's protocol. Sequencing of TCRB libraries was carried out on an Illumina MiSeq. From the authors' description of their analysis: Demultiplexing, trimming and gene mapping were performed with the kit vendor's proprietary platform. Here the immuneACCESS table is served through TCRdb, limited to in-frame sequences with V and J called. Missing clones are a known gap in these copies; in checked studies unresolved V genes cover under half, and the rest lacks a known reason. V, J and clone size are those of that table, while D and trimming were read from the DNA. The sample data list around 54,000 clones, and approximately 78% of these were observed just once. The ten largest account for around 21% of the sample. The data stem from a study of a mutant IDH1 vaccine in newly diagnosed glioma listed by TCRdb under 2021. As for the study more broadly: Of the 32 patients who were treated, about 60% were male and approximately 38% were female, and the mean age was around 40 years. Peripheral blood was drawn at six visits: V03 (baseline), V05, V07, V10, V12 and V13. For exploratory analyses, longitudinal TCRB deep sequencing was carried out in roughly 25 treated patients wherever samples were available. Prior to enrollment, standard therapy consisting of radiotherapy alone, temozolomide alone, or radiochemotherapy with temozolomide had been administered to patients, with the combination being received by most patients. Points the paper makes about the study in general: It was noted by the authors that analyses of patient blood samples could not be reproduced owing to sample limitations. Pseudoprogression appeared unrelated to alterations in the top peripheral T cell clonotypes detected by TCRB sequencing. PBMC samples for TCRB deep sequencing were selected based on availability. Immune responses induced by the vaccine were seen in around 93% of patients across multiple MHC alleles.

The germline V gene (reference sequence) gives CDR1 as LNHDA and CDR2 as SQIVND. The CDR3 spans 13 residues, from the cysteine through the phenylalanine. The sequence is cut down to CDR3 DNA, 39 bases in frame from base 1. The germline V and J ends show losses of 7 bases and 7 bases respectively, and no gene match explains 9 bases of the junction. The sample here was PBMCs, taken from a glioma patient treated with radiotherapy, temozolomide or both. This receptor was obtained from a man aged 18 to 29 with glioma. Recombination linked TRBV19 to TRBJ1-2; TRBD1 lines up with 7 middle nucleotides. The DNA sequence reads TGTGCCAGTACCGACAGGGACCCCTTTGGCTACACCTTC. Its translation reads: CASTDRDPFGYTF.